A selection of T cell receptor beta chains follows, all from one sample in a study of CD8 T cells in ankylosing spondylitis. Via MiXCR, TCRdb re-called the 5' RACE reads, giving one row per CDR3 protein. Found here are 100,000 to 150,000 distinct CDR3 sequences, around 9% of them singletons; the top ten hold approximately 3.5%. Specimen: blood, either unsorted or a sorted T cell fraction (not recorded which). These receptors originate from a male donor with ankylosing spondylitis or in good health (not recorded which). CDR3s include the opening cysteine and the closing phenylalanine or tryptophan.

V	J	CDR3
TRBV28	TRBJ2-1	CATKGRNNEQFF
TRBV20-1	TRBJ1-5	CSARRQGYQPQHF
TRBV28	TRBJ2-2	CASTRLVNTGELFF
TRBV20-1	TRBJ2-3	CSARNQVLVDTQYF
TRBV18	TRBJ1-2	CASSEDRNYGYTF
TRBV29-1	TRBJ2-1	CSVEDLGNEQFF
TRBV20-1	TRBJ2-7	CSARRQSTSYEQYF
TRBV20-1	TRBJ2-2	CSALTGEIAGELFF
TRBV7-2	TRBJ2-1	CASSSGLGLYNEQFF
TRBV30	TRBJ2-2	CARSSGQHTGELFF
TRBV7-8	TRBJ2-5	CASSALASPETQYF
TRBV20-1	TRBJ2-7	CSARDRGGESGQYF
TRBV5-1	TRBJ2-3	CASSPRGIGTDTQYF
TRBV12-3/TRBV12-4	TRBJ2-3	CASSQPGTGITDTQYF
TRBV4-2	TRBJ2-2	CASSQDFGTTGELFF
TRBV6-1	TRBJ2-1	CASRRSQGGANNEQFF
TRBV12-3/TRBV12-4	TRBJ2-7	CASSYGTYEQYF